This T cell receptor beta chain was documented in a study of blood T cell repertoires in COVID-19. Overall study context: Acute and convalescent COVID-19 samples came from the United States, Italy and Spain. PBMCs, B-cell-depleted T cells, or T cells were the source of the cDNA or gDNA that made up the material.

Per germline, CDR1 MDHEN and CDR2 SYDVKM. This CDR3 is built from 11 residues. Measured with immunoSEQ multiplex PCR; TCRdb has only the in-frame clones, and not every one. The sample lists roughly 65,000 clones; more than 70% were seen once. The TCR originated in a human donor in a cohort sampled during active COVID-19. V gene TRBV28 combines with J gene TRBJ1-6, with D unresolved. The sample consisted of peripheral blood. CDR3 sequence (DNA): TGTACAGTGAGTGAGAATTCACCCCTCCACTTT. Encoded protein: CTVSENSPLHF.